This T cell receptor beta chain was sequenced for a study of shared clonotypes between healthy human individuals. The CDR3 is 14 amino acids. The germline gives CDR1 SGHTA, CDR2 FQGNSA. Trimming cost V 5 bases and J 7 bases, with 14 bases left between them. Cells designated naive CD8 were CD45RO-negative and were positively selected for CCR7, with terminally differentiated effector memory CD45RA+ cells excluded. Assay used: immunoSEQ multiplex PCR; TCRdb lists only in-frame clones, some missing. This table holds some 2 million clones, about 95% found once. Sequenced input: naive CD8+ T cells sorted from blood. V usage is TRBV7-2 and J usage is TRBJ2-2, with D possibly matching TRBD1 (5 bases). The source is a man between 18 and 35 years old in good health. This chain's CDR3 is CASSPLDNIGELFF. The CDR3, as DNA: TGTGCCAGCAGCCCCCTGGACAATATCGGGGAGCTGTTTTTT.